The 10 T cell receptor beta chains given below trace back to one sample, sequenced in a study of T cells and Merkel cell carcinoma outcomes. The table came from immunoSEQ multiplex PCR; TCRdb's copy has only in-frame clones and leaves some out. The data hold under 20,000 clones, with more than 65% observed a single time. What was sequenced was tumor tissue from Merkel cell carcinoma. The receptors were sampled from a human donor with Merkel cell carcinoma.

This rearrangement joins TRBV29-1 to TRBJ2-3; no reliable D call. Germline V CDR1 and CDR2: SQVTM, ANQGSEA. The CDR3 has 17 residues. Trimming pared 0 bases from V and 1 base from J, leaving 17 bases between. CDR3 nucleotide sequence: TGCAGCGTTGAAGATCTAGTTCCTTGGTACCGCACAGATACGCAGTATTTT. This encodes CSVEDLVPWYRTDTQYF.

The genes are TRBV7-9 and TRBJ1-1; TRBD1 matches 9 bases. The V and J ends lost 4 bases and 9 bases, in that order; junction bases with no gene match: 6. The germline CDR1 and CDR2 sequences are SEHNR and FQNEAQ (reference sequence). The CDR3 covers 13 residues. The chain's CDR3 is CASSSINRGQAFF. The CDR3, as DNA: TGTGCCAGCAGCTCAATAAACAGGGGGCAAGCTTTCTTT.

This clone was observed a few times. CDR3 region: CASSFGGDNEQFF. DNA of the CDR3: TGTGCCAGCAGCTTTGGTGGGGACAATGAGCAGTTCTTC. The chain links TRBV5-4 to TRBJ2-1, with D unresolved. The CDR3 length is 13 residues. CDR1 SGHNT and CDR2 YYREEE come from the germline V gene (reference sequence). Trimming took 2 bases from V and 5 from J, leaving 8 bases between them.

A single count supports this clone. The rearrangement joins TRBV6-6 to TRBJ2-1, with a tentative D call TRBD2 (6 bases). The ends were cut back, 6 bases at V and 0 bases at J, with 15 bases in the middle. The CDR3 consists of 16 residues. Germline CDR1 and CDR2: MNHNY and SVGAGI (reference sequence). The CDR3 coding sequence is TGTGCCAGCAGCCGGGCGGGGAGGACCTCCTACAATGAGCAGTTCTTC. Translating gives CASSRAGRTSYNEQFF.

The genes are TRBV19 and TRBJ1-1, with 8 bases fitting TRBD1. The J segment lost 4 bases and the V segment lost 7 bases, leaving 5 bases of the junction unmatched. CDR1 and CDR2 (germline): LNHDA, SQIVND (reference sequence). CDR3 size: 13 residues. The CDR3 loop is CASTITGGTEAFF. CDR3 nucleotides: TGTGCCAGTACCATCACAGGGGGCACTGAAGCTTTCTTT.

V usage is TRBV30 and J usage is TRBJ1-6; D is unresolved. This CDR3 has 15 amino acids. Germline V CDR1 and CDR2: GTSNPN, SVGIG (reference sequence). Trimming cost V 7 bases and J 4 bases, with 17 bases left between them. Here the CDR3 reads CAFMPGIPYNSPLHF. CDR3 DNA sequence: TGTGCCTTTATGCCGGGAATCCCATATAATTCACCCCTCCACTTT. The whole variable domain, filled in from reference TRBV30 and TRBJ1-6, reads SQTIHQWPATLVQPVGSPLSLECTVEGTSNPNLYWYRQAAGRGLQLLFYSVGIGQISSEVPQNLSASRPQDRQFILSSKKLLLSDSGFYLCAFMPGIPYNSPLHFGNGTRLTVT.

The chain joins TRBV7-8 to TRBJ1-2, with TRBD1 matching 7 bases. The CDR3 extends over 15 amino acids. Germline V gives CDR1 SGHVS, CDR2 FQNEAQ. Germline trimming cut 5 bases from V and 4 bases from J; bases unmatched to any gene: 10. The CDR3 spells CASSHGTEGIYGYTF. CDR3 bases: TGTGCCAGCAGCCACGGGACAGAGGGAATCTATGGCTACACCTTC.

V gene TRBV9 combines with J gene TRBJ1-2; no definite D call. The V and J ends lost 0 bases and 1 base respectively, with 4 bases between them. Germline CDR1 and CDR2: SGDLS and YYNGEE. This CDR3 has 13 residues. The CDR3 DNA follows: TGTGCCAGCAGCGTAGGGGTTAACTATGGCTACACCTTC. It codes for CASSVGVNYGYTF. Filled out from reference TRBV9 and TRBJ1-2, the complete variable domain reads DSGVTQTPKHLITATGQRVTLRCSPRSGDLSVYWYQQSLDQGLQFLIQYYNGEERAKGNILERFSAQQFPDLHSELNLSSLELGDSALYFCASSVGVNYGYTFGSGTRLTVV.

The chain is built from TRBV13 and TRBJ2-1, with 8 bases aligning to TRBD2. The ends lost 8 bases at V and 2 bases at J; junction bases unmatched: 20. There are 19 residues in the CDR3. Germline V CDR1 and CDR2: PRHDT, FYEKMQ (reference sequence). As DNA, the CDR3 is TGTGCCAGCTGCAAAGTCCCGGGGGGGTACCTTACTACCTACAATGAGCAGTTCTTC. Translating it yields CASCKVPGGYLTTYNEQFF.

The chain employs TRBV14 and TRBJ1-2; 11 nucleotides align to TRBD1. CDR3 size: 17 residues. The germline V gene encodes CDR1 SGHDN and CDR2 FVKESK. With 4 bases clipped from V and 5 bases from J, the junction kept 12 bases outside the gene matches. The DNA for the CDR3 is TGTGCCAGCAGCCCCACGGGACAGGGGGGCCGAGGGTATGGCTACACCTTC. Translating it yields CASSPTGQGGRGYGYTF. The full variable domain, rest sourced from reference TRBV14 and TRBJ1-2, is EAGVTQFPSHSVIEKGQTVTLRCDPISGHDNLYWYRRVMGKEIKFLLHFVKESKQDESGMPNNRFLAERTGGTYSTLKVQPAELEDSGVYFCASSPTGQGGRGYGYTFGSGTRLTVV.